Listed here are 21 T cell receptor beta chains from one sample, sequenced in a study of blood T cell repertoires in COVID-19. Sequenced by immunoSEQ multiplex PCR; TCRdb stores in-frame clones only, minus some. The data show 200,000 to 250,000 clones, around 84% seen once. Sample: peripheral blood. These receptors originate from a woman of 80 years or more with COVID-19, enrolled during active disease.

The chain employs TRBV7-2 and TRBJ2-3; TRBD1 might be the D (5 bases). Germline V gives CDR1 SGHTA, CDR2 FQGNSA. This CDR3 has 12 residues. V was clipped by 5 bases and J by 4 bases, with 7 bases between them. Here the CDR3 reads CASSQGADTQYF. Here the CDR3 DNA reads TGTGCCAGCAGCCAGGGTGCAGATACGCAGTATTTT.

V is TRBV19 and J is TRBJ2-3, with 7 positions matching TRBD1. With V trimmed by 3 bases and J by 1 base, 7 bases remained unmatched. Germline CDR1 and CDR2: LNHDA and SQIVND (reference sequence). This CDR3 contains 16 residues. As DNA, the CDR3 is TGTGCCAGTAGTATGACCGGGCAGGGGGGCACAGATACGCAGTATTTT. It yields the protein CASSMTGQGGTDTQYF.

The rearrangement uses TRBV19 and TRBJ2-6; 8 positions agree with TRBD1. The V segment lost 5 bases and the J segment 2 bases; nucleotides outside the gene matches: 2. The CDR3 is made up of 15 amino acids. Germline V gene sequence: CDR1 LNHDA, CDR2 SQIVND (reference sequence). The CDR3 sequence is CASSRGQAGANVLTF. In DNA form, the CDR3 reads TGTGCCAGTAGTCGGGGACAGGCTGGGGCCAACGTCCTGACTTTC.

Comments on this clone: This specimen includes other DNA sequences encoding the same CDR3. The CDR3 is CASSPGLAGQETQYF. In nucleotides, the CDR3 is TGTGCCAGCAGCCCAGGACTAGCGGGCCAAGAGACCCAGTACTTC. The chain employs TRBV5-6 and TRBJ2-5, with 11 bases matching TRBD2. V dropped 4 bases and J dropped 1; count of bases not matched to a gene: 3. This CDR3 spans 15 amino acids. In germline, CDR1 is SGHDT, CDR2 YYEEEE.

The V call is TRBV7-9, the J call TRBJ2-2; possible D gene TRBD1, 6 bases. Germline CDR1 and CDR2: SEHNR and FQNEAQ (reference sequence). The length of the CDR3 is 17 residues. Trimming shortened V by 4 bases and J by 1 base, and 16 bases separated the two germline ends. CDR3 residues: CASSSYISTGNTGELFF. The CDR3 nucleotides read TGTGCCAGCAGCTCTTACATATCGACAGGGAACACCGGGGAGCTGTTTTTT.

Comment on this clone: Other DNA variants within this sample encode the same CDR3. The genes are TRBV11-2 and TRBJ1-1; tentatively, D is TRBD1 (6 bases). The CDR3 covers 13 residues. V gave up 6 bases and J gave up 4 bases, with 12 bases separating them. The V gene's germline CDR1 is SGHAT and CDR2 FQNNGV. The DNA for the CDR3 is TGTGCCAGCAGTTCTCAGGGGAGCACTGAAGCTTTCTTT. Its translation: CASSSQGSTEAFF.

The rearrangement uses TRBV5-1 and TRBJ2-7; TRBD1 matches 11 bases. This CDR3 spans 15 amino acids. Per germline, CDR1 SGHRS and CDR2 YFSETQ. V shed 3 bases and J 5 bases; nucleotides not matched to a gene: 7. The CDR3 DNA reads as TGCGCCAGCAGCTCTAGAGGACAGGGGGCAGACGAGCAGTACTTC. As protein: CASSSRGQGADEQYF.

The chain has TRBV28 and TRBJ2-1, with TRBD2 identical over 8 bases. This CDR3 is built from 17 residues. J was trimmed by 9 bases and V by 3 bases; bases with no gene match: 16. Germline values: CDR1 MDHEN, CDR2 SYDVKM. CDR3 nucleotide sequence: TGTGCCAGCAGTTTGGAAGACGGCGGGGGGAGCTTTGGTGAGCAGTTCTTC. The encoded protein is CASSLEDGGGSFGEQFF.

The V and J genes are TRBV27 and TRBJ1-3; D perhaps matches TRBD1 (5 bases). Germline V gene lookup returns CDR1 MNHEY and CDR2 SMNVEV (reference sequence). V shed 5 bases and J shed 0 bases, with 8 bases lying between them. The CDR3 has 14 amino acids. CDR3 protein: CASSPGYSGNTIYF. The CDR3 region has the DNA TGTGCCAGCAGTCCAGGGTACTCTGGAAACACCATATATTTT.

The chain recombines TRBV5-1 with TRBJ2-3, with 8 bases that match TRBD2. V was clipped by 0 bases and J by 5 bases; unmatched bases: 5. The CDR3 totals 15 residues. CDR1 is SGHRS, CDR2 YFSETQ, per germline. CDR3 sequence (DNA): TGCGCCAGCAGCTTGGCCGGGGGGGCCGGAGATACGCAGTATTTT. Encoded protein: CASSLAGGAGDTQYF.

The chain is built from TRBV6-4 and TRBJ2-3; 8 nucleotides line up with TRBD2. The CDR3 extends over 15 amino acids. The V segment lost 0 bases and the J segment 4 bases; nucleotides outside the gene matches: 3. Germline V CDR1 and CDR2: MRHNA, SNTAGT. The CDR3 loop is CASSDSGLAADTQYF. CDR3 sequence (DNA): TGTGCCAGCAGTGACTCCGGACTAGCAGCAGATACGCAGTATTTT.

V gene TRBV18 combines with J gene TRBJ1-1; 7 bases are a match to TRBD1. V was pared by 4 bases and J by 4 bases, with 3 bases of the junction left unmatched. CDR3 length: 13 amino acids. The germline V gene has CDR1 KGHSH and CDR2 LQKENI. Here the CDR3 reads CASSQGAITEAFF. As DNA, the CDR3 is TGTGCCAGCTCACAGGGGGCGATCACTGAAGCTTTCTTT.

The chain couples TRBV10-3 to TRBJ2-3, with D possibly being TRBD1 (5 bases). This CDR3 contains 13 residues. CDR1 ENHRY and CDR2 SYGVKD come from the germline V gene. V lost 4 bases and J 2 bases, leaving 7 bases between the germline ends. CDR3 coding DNA: TGTGCCATCAGTGGGGGCCCCACAGATACGCAGTATTTT. Amino acid sequence: CAISGGPTDTQYF.

J is TRBJ2-7 and V is TRBV28; D is perhaps TRBD1 (5 bases). CDR3 length: 13 amino acids. CDR1 MDHEN and CDR2 SYDVKM come from the germline V gene. Trimming removed 7 bases at V and 1 base at J, with 11 bases between. CDR3 region: CASNDDSSYEQYF. The CDR3 DNA reads TGTGCCAGCAACGACGACAGTTCCTACGAGCAGTACTTC.

The rearrangement uses TRBV19 and TRBJ2-3, with 8 bases fitting TRBD1. The CDR3 loop spans 13 amino acids. Looked up from germline, CDR1 is LNHDA and CDR2 is SQIVND (reference sequence). V was clipped by 7 bases and J by 8 bases; unmatched bases: 8. CDR3 region: CASMSQGATTQYF. DNA for the CDR3: TGTGCCAGTATGTCCCAGGGGGCAACTACGCAGTATTTT.

The genes are TRBV2 and TRBJ1-1; D is uncertain. The germline V gene encodes CDR1 SNHLY and CDR2 FYNNEI. The V end was cut by 4 bases, the J end by 1 base, with 7 bases between. CDR3 length equals 13 residues. The CDR3 nucleotides read TGTGCCAGCAGTGGCGGGCAGAACACTGAAGCTTTCTTT. This gives the protein CASSGGQNTEAFF.

A word on this clone: The DNA is omitted, as the CDR3 cannot be located on it reliably, and the CDR3 follows TCRdb's listing. CDR3 in amino acids: CASSFGQGDGYTF. This sequence joins TRBV5-8 and TRBJ1-2; TRBD1 is the table's D call, not checked against the DNA. The CDR3 spans 13 residues, counting both ends. CDR1 and CDR2 (germline): SGHTS, YDEGEE.

J is TRBJ2-2 and V is TRBV6-6; TRBD1 matches at 8 bases. Germline V gives CDR1 MNHNY, CDR2 SVGAGI (reference sequence). The CDR3 runs 16 residues. The V and J ends lost 6 bases and 4 bases, in that order; junction bases with no gene match: 10. The CDR3 bases are TGTGCCAGCAGCCGTGGACAGGGTAGGGGCACCGGGGAGCTGTTTTTT. The encoded protein is CASSRGQGRGTGELFF.

DNA of the CDR3: TGTGCCAGCAGTTACAGGCCCCCTACTAGCGGGGTTGAGGATACGCAGTATTTT. As protein: CASSYRPPTSGVEDTQYF. V usage is TRBV6-2 or TRBV6-3 and J usage is TRBJ2-3; 10 positions match TRBD2. The junction had 14 bases not matched to a gene; V was cut back by 2 bases and J by 6 bases. The germline CDR1 and CDR2 sequences are MNHEY and SVGEGT. The CDR3 extends over 18 amino acids.

The chain links TRBV28 to TRBJ1-4; 8 bases agree with TRBD1. CDR1 is MDHEN, CDR2 SYDVKM, per germline. This CDR3 comprises 15 residues. V lost 4 bases to trimming and J lost 8 bases; unmatched junction nucleotides: 9. The CDR3 loop is CASSSHGQGGEKLFF. CDR3 nucleotide sequence: TGTGCCAGCAGTTCCCACGGACAGGGAGGGGAAAAACTGTTTTTT.

CDR3 in amino acids: CASSLAPRQGGEQYF. The DNA of the CDR3 is TGTGCCAGCAGTCTTGCCCCGCGACAGGGCGGCGAGCAGTACTTC. J is TRBJ2-7 and V is TRBV6-5, with 7 positions matching TRBD1. Looked up from germline, CDR1 is MNHEY and CDR2 is SVGAGI. V shed 5 bases, J shed 6 bases, and the junction held 13 bases outside the gene matches. The CDR3 loop spans 15 amino acids.